What follows describes a single T cell receptor (beta chain). Study processing details: Using reference gene primer amplification, nucleated cell counts were estimated. The data were produced by immunoSEQ multiplex PCR, yet TCRdb's version contains in-frame clones alone and is incomplete. V and J calls and clone size are those listed in that table; D and trimming were worked out from the DNA. There are 200,000 to 250,000 clones in the sample; about nine tenths occur only once, and about 6% lies in the top ten. In terms of age and location, participants ranged from roughly 18 to 100 years and lived in under 30 US areas. The data stem from a study of blood T cell repertoires in COVID-19. This receptor was obtained from a woman aged 30 to 39 with acute COVID-19. The sequenced sample consisted of PBMCs or T cells enriched from blood (not recorded which).

Here the CDR3 DNA reads TGTGCCTGGAGTGTAACTCAAGAGACCCAGTACTTC. Translated: CAWSVTQETQYF. V gene TRBV30 combines with J gene TRBJ2-5, with D uncertain. The germline V gene encodes CDR1 GTSNPN and CDR2 SVGIG (reference sequence). This CDR3 is built from 12 residues. Between the trimmed V and J ends, which lost 0 bases and 2 bases, there was a span of 4 bases.